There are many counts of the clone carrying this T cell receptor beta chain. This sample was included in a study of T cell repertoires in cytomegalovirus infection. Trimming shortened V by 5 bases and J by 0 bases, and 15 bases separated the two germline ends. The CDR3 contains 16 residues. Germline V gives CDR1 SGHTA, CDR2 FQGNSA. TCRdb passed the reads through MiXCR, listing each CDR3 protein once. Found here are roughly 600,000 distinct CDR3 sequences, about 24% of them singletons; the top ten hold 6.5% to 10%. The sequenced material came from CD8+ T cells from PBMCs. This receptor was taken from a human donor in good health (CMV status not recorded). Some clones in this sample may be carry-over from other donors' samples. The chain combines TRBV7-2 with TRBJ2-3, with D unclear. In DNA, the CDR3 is TGTGCCAGCAGCCCAGTCGGTTCGGCTAGCACAGATACGCAGTATTTT. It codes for CASSPVGSASTDTQYF.